Shown below are 8 T cell receptor beta chains from a single sample sequenced in a study of blood T cell repertoires in COVID-19. Repertoires were generated with immunoSEQ multiplex PCR, while TCRdb's copy carries only in-frame clones and drops some. In the table there are about 250,000 clones, 70% to 90% of which are singletons. The sequenced sample was PBMCs or T cells enriched from blood (not recorded which). These receptors all come from a woman aged 25 to 39 who had recovered from COVID-19.

About this clone itself: The sample contains more than one DNA sequence encoding this CDR3. The CDR3 coding sequence is TGTGCCAGCAGCCAAGGGCAAGGGGGAAATTCACCCCTCCACTTT. It translates to CASSQGQGGNSPLHF. The chain joins TRBV3-1 (or the pseudogene TRBV3-2) to TRBJ1-6; D may be TRBD1 (6 bases). Per the germline V gene, CDR1 is LGHDT and CDR2 is YNNKEL (reference sequence). This CDR3 spans 15 amino acids. The ends were cut back, 1 base at V and 7 bases at J, with 11 bases in the middle.

The sample holds one count of this clone. The V gene is TRBV2, the J gene TRBJ2-7, with 8 bases fitting TRBD1. V lost 7 bases, J lost 7 bases, and 15 bases stayed unmatched. Germline V gene data show CDR1 as SNHLY and CDR2 as FYNNEI. There are 15 residues in the CDR3. CDR3 coding DNA: TGTGCCAGCATTAGCGCAGGGGGCCGGACTAAGGAGCAGTACTTC. This codes for CASISAGGRTKEQYF.

This chain links TRBV6-5 with TRBJ2-4, with D perhaps matching TRBD2 (5 bases). The V end was cut by 7 bases, the J end by 9 bases, with 13 bases between. This CDR3 has 12 amino acids. CDR1 and CDR2 (germline): MNHEY, SVGAGI. The CDR3: CASTREGGIQYF. The CDR3 nucleotides read TGTGCCAGCACCCGGGAAGGAGGCATTCAGTACTTC.

This chain joins TRBV6-4 and TRBJ2-6, with a tentative D call TRBD2 (6 bases). The length of the CDR3 is 16 residues. Deletions cut 7 bases from V and 2 bases from J, with 15 bases between. Germline lookup yields CDR1 MRHNA and CDR2 SNTAGT. CDR3 in amino acids: CASTRLGYPGANVLTF. CDR3 nucleotide sequence: TGTGCCAGCACCAGACTAGGGTATCCTGGGGCCAACGTCCTGACTTTC.

V usage is TRBV9 and J usage is TRBJ1-6; D is ambiguous. This CDR3 is built from 14 residues. CDR1 SGDLS and CDR2 YYNGEE come from the germline V gene. V dropped 0 bases and J dropped 5 bases, with 6 bases sitting between them. DNA of the CDR3: TGTGCCAGCAGCGTAGTCGGGGATAATTCACCCCTCCACTTT. It specifies CASSVVGDNSPLHF. Looking up the rest from reference TRBV9 and TRBJ1-6 gives the full variable domain: DSGVTQTPKHLITATGQRVTLRCSPRSGDLSVYWYQQSLDQGLQFLIQYYNGEERAKGNILERFSAQQFPDLHSELNLSSLELGDSALYFCASSVVGDNSPLHFGNGTRLTVT.

This clone occurred once. This chain uses TRBV27 with TRBJ2-6; 11 positions match TRBD1. Germline V CDR1 and CDR2: MNHEY, SMNVEV (reference sequence). The CDR3 consists of 19 residues. The V segment lost 4 bases and the J segment 1 base; nucleotides outside the gene matches: 9. Here the CDR3 DNA reads TGTGCCAGCAGTTGGGGGACCGGACAGGGGGCATCTGGGGCCAACGTCCTGACTTTC. Protein product: CASSWGTGQGASGANVLTF.

In this sample, this clone turned up once. The rearrangement links TRBV6-5 to TRBJ2-7; D may be TRBD2 (5 bases). The CDR3 runs to 13 residues. Germline V gene sequence: CDR1 MNHEY, CDR2 SVGAGI. The V end lost 8 bases, the J end lost 4 bases, and 15 bases lay between the germline ends. CDR3 loop: CASHPAGVYEQYF. DNA for the CDR3: TGTGCCAGCCACCCGGCCGGGGTTTACGAGCAGTACTTC.

This chain joins TRBV28 and TRBJ2-3, with 7 bases that match TRBD1. The germline CDR1 and CDR2 sequences are MDHEN and SYDVKM. V shed 4 bases and J 3 bases; nucleotides not matched to a gene: 7. This CDR3 has 15 residues. The CDR3 DNA reads TGTGCCAGCAGTTCAGACGGGACAGAAACAGATACGCAGTATTTT. Amino acids: CASSSDGTETDTQYF.